This passage covers 17 T cell receptor beta chains from one sample sequenced in a study of OX40 agonist ivuxolimab in advanced cancers. Sequenced by immunoSEQ multiplex PCR; TCRdb stores in-frame clones only, minus some. The sample contains more than 45,000 clones, roughly 84% of which appear only once. Sequencing used CD4+ or CD8+ T cells sorted from blood, obtained in a trial of the OX40 agonist ivuxolimab. The receptors come from an adult with an advanced solid tumor such as melanoma, head and neck, liver or kidney cancer.

V and J are TRBV21-1 and TRBJ2-7; the listed D gene, TRBD1, was not tested against the DNA. TRBV21-1 is a known pseudogene. This CDR3 has 12 residues. DNA of the CDR3: TGTGCCCCCCGGGACAGGTGCTACGAGCAGTACTTC. As protein: CAPRDRCYEQYF.

V gene TRBV28 combines with J gene TRBJ1-5, with D perhaps TRBD1 (6 bases). Germline V gene sequence: CDR1 MDHEN, CDR2 SYDVKM. V lost 3 bases and J 1 base, leaving 13 bases between the germline ends. The CDR3 runs 16 residues. The CDR3 sequence is CASSFGGGWSNQPQHF. In nucleotides, the CDR3 is TGTGCCAGCAGTTTTGGAGGGGGGTGGAGCAATCAGCCCCAGCATTTT.

The chain carries TRBV7-7 and TRBJ1-5, with D unresolved. V was cut by 5 bases and J by 8 bases, with 13 bases left in between. Germline V gene lookup returns CDR1 SSHAT and CDR2 FNYEAQ (reference sequence). The CDR3 extends over 13 amino acids. The CDR3 coding sequence is TGTGCCAGCAGCCGCACACCTGGGGAGCCCCAGCATTTT. This translates into CASSRTPGEPQHF.

The genes are TRBV6-1 and TRBJ1-5; no reliable D call. From germline, CDR1 is MNHNS and CDR2 SASEGT. The CDR3 is 12 amino acids. CDR3 amino acids: CASAPSNQPQHF. The CDR3, as DNA: TGTGCTAGCGCACCTAGCAATCAGCCCCAGCATTTT.

The rearrangement uses TRBV11-1 and TRBJ2-3; unclear D gene. Germline V lookup: CDR1 SGHAT, CDR2 FQDESV (reference sequence). Between the trimmed V and J ends, which lost 1 base and 3 bases, there was a span of 5 bases. The length of the CDR3 is 13 residues. CDR3 DNA: TGTGCCAGCAGCTTAGAGGGAACAGATACGCAGTATTTT. It specifies CASSLEGTDTQYF. Filled out from reference TRBV11-1 and TRBJ2-3, the complete variable domain reads EAEVAQSPRYKITEKSQAVAFWCDPISGHATLYWYRQILGQGPELLVQFQDESVVDDSQLPKDRFSAERLKGVDSTLKIQPAELGDSAMYLCASSLEGTDTQYFGPGTRLTVL.

This clone turned up a few times. CDR3 loop: CASTQGSIDYTF. DNA for the CDR3: TGCGCCAGCACTCAGGGTTCTATTGACTACACCTTC. The rearrangement links TRBV5-1 to TRBJ1-2; D perhaps matches TRBD1 (5 bases). V lost 6 bases to trimming and J lost 10 bases, with 16 bases between them. CDR3 length: 12 residues. The V gene's germline CDR1 is SGHRS and CDR2 YFSETQ.

V and J are TRBV7-2 and TRBJ2-7; D possibly corresponds to TRBD2 (6 bases). Germline CDR1 is SGHTA and CDR2 is FQGNSA. Trimming removed 8 bases from V and 3 bases from J, with 14 bases in between. The CDR3 covers 13 residues. The CDR3 nucleotides read TGTGCCAGCGACGGGAGTCCTGGCTACGAGCAGTACTTC. Translating it yields CASDGSPGYEQYF. The variable domain in full, with the rest retrieved from reference TRBV7-2 and TRBJ2-7, is GAGVSQSPSNKVTEKGKDVELRCDPISGHTALYWYRQSLGQGLEFLIYFQGNSAPDKSGLPSDRFSAERTGGSVSTLTIQRTQQEDSAVYLCASDGSPGYEQYFGPGTRLTVT.

The chain carries TRBV19 and TRBJ1-5; weak D call: TRBD1 (6 bases). The CDR3 has 16 amino acids. V lost 6 bases and J lost 6, with 21 bases in between. CDR1 is LNHDA, CDR2 SQIVND, per germline (reference sequence). CDR3 sequence: CASRQSGVRGTQPQHF. CDR3 in DNA: TGTGCCAGTAGGCAAAGCGGGGTCAGGGGTACTCAGCCCCAGCATTTT.

This clone is deemed large. The rearrangement uses TRBV4-2 and TRBJ2-7, with D perhaps matching TRBD1 (5 bases). Trimming took off 0 bases at V and 4 bases at J, with 16 bases between the two ends. Germline lookup yields CDR1 LGHNA and CDR2 YNFKEQ. There are 16 residues in the CDR3. The chain's CDR3 is CASSQDYNLAGYEQYF. The CDR3 nucleotides read TGTGCCAGCAGCCAAGATTACAATTTGGCAGGGTACGAGCAGTACTTC.

This clone was observed a few times. The CDR3 loop is CASSARQEQGYTF. The CDR3 bases are TGTGCCAGCAGCGCCAGACAGGAACAAGGCTACACCTTC. The gene calls are TRBV7-2 and TRBJ1-2, with D possibly being TRBD1 (6 bases). Germline V gene sequence: CDR1 SGHTA, CDR2 FQGNSA. V was pared by 5 bases and J by 8 bases, with 15 bases between. The CDR3 loop spans 13 amino acids.

CDR3 sequence: CASTPTSSYNEQFF. DNA of the CDR3: TGTGCCAGCACTCCTACGAGCTCCTACAATGAGCAGTTCTTC. The chain links TRBV27 to TRBJ2-1, with D hard to call. Germline V CDR1 and CDR2: MNHEY, SMNVEV (reference sequence). The CDR3 totals 14 residues. V was shortened by 7 bases and J by 0 bases, with 10 bases between the two germline ends.

The rearrangement uses TRBV19 and TRBJ1-4, with D possibly matching TRBD1 (6 bases). Deletions cut 1 base from V and 0 bases from J, with 12 bases between. There are 17 residues in the CDR3. Per germline, CDR1 LNHDA and CDR2 SQIVND (reference sequence). DNA of the CDR3: TGTGCCAGTAGTATAGCGGGGGCCGGAGCAACTAATGAAAAACTGTTTTTT. The encoded protein is CASSIAGAGATNEKLFF.

Only a few counts were recorded for this clone. The CDR3 is CASSFTSGRHEQFF. The CDR3 DNA reads as TGTGCCAGTAGTTTCACTAGCGGGAGGCATGAGCAGTTCTTC. This rearrangement joins TRBV19 to TRBJ2-1; 12 nucleotides agree with TRBD2. V lost 5 bases to trimming and J lost 8 bases; unmatched junction nucleotides: 4. The CDR3 sequence is 14 residues long. Germline values: CDR1 LNHDA, CDR2 SQIVND (reference sequence).

J is TRBJ2-5 and V is TRBV5-1; weak D call: TRBD1 (6 bases). The germline CDR1 and CDR2 sequences are SGHRS and YFSETQ. V was clipped by 1 base and J by 2 bases, with 9 bases between them. The CDR3 spans 14 residues. The CDR3 nucleotides read TGCGCCAGCAGCTTGCAGGGGTTACAAGAGACCCAGTACTTC. Translation: CASSLQGLQETQYF.

The chain uses TRBV7-2 and TRBJ2-3; 9 bases match TRBD2. This CDR3 contains 17 residues. V was clipped by 4 bases and J by 5 bases; unmatched bases: 13. Germline values: CDR1 SGHTA, CDR2 FQGNSA. The DNA for the CDR3 is TGTGCCAGCAGCTGGGTAGCGGGAGCAGAGGGTGTAGATACGCAGTATTTT. This encodes CASSWVAGAEGVDTQYF.

The genes are TRBV2 and TRBJ2-1; TRBD2 matches at 9 bases. This CDR3 has 14 residues. Germline trimming cut 5 bases from V and 7 bases from J; bases unmatched to any gene: 6. From germline, CDR1 is SNHLY and CDR2 FYNNEI. This CDR3 reads CASSPGLAKNEQFF. The CDR3 DNA is TGTGCCAGCAGTCCCGGACTAGCGAAGAATGAGCAGTTCTTC.

The chain joins TRBV7-7 to TRBJ2-5; TRBD2 might be the D (5 bases). Trimming left V 5 bases short and J 2 bases short, with 12 bases between. Germline V gene sequence: CDR1 SSHAT, CDR2 FNYEAQ (reference sequence). The CDR3 has 14 residues. DNA of the CDR3: TGTGCCAGCAGCACCCACCCGGGGCAAGAGACCCAGTACTTC. Translated, it gives CASSTHPGQETQYF.